This T cell receptor beta chain was identified in a study of cytomegalovirus exposure and HLA in healthy donors. 60 Vbeta and 13 Jbeta primers were used in PCR. The assay was immunoSEQ multiplex PCR, and TCRdb's table has in-frame clones only and misses some. This table has 150,000 to 200,000 clones, 82% appearing once. Comments on this clone: The antigen is undetermined.

General study results and limits: The classifier reportedly diagnosed cytomegalovirus status with high sensitivity and specificity. For most TCR beta V segments, an earlier analysis put the productive rate at about 90% or about 30% of the time.

V was clipped by 0 bases and J by 0 bases, with 12 bases between them. The CDR3 totals 17 residues. Germline assignment: CDR1 LGHNA and CDR2 YSLEER. The sequence derives from a man between 40 and 49 years old in good health and CMV-seronegative. This chain joins TRBV4-3 and TRBJ2-1; D is uncertain. Sequencing was done on a sample of PBMCs. The CDR3 nucleotides are TGCGCCAGCAGCCAAGAAGGCCAGGCGCTCTCCTACAATGAGCAGTTCTTC. It codes for CASSQEGQALSYNEQFF.